Listed below are T cell receptor beta chains from one sample, sequenced in a study of T cell responses to AZD1222 COVID-19 vaccine. Repertoires were generated with immunoSEQ multiplex PCR, while TCRdb's copy carries only in-frame clones and drops some. The sample lists 150,000 or so clones, roughly 92% occurring once. The input for sequencing was peripheral blood, taken 28 days after the second AZD1222 dose. Receptors were obtained from an adult who received the AZD1222 COVID-19 vaccine. The CDR3 runs from the conserved cysteine through the conserved F or W. The D gene is left open where the match is weak. Rows may omit the clone size; those that give it use once, few, many or a size class.

V gene: TRBV5-4; clone size: -; J gene: TRBJ1-2; D gene: TRBD1; CDR3 length: 15; CDR3 DNA: TGTGCCAGCAGCTTGGAGGGACAGGAAGTCTATGGCTACACCTTC; CDR3 protein: CASSLEGQEVYGYTF
V gene: TRBV19; clone size: -; J gene: TRBJ1-1; D gene: -; CDR3 length: 14; CDR3 DNA: TGTGCCACCCAAGCCCCACGGGGGGTCACTGAAGCTTTCTTT; CDR3 protein: CATQAPRGVTEAFF
V gene: TRBV9; clone size: -; J gene: TRBJ2-1; D gene: TRBD2; CDR3 length: 15; CDR3 DNA: TGTGCCAGCAGCGTTAGCGGGAGTAATGGGAATGAGCAGTTCTTC; CDR3 protein: CASSVSGSNGNEQFF
V gene: TRBV27; clone size: -; J gene: TRBJ2-7; D gene: -; CDR3 length: 14; CDR3 DNA: TGTGCCAGCAGTCCATACCAGGGCTACTACGAGCAGTACTTC; CDR3 protein: CASSPYQGYYEQYF
V gene: TRBV7-2; clone size: -; J gene: TRBJ2-7; D gene: -; CDR3 length: 16; CDR3 DNA: TGTGCCAGCAGCTTAGCCTCCGGACTGATTACCTACGAGCAGTACTTC; CDR3 protein: CASSLASGLITYEQYF
V gene: TRBV28; clone size: -; J gene: TRBJ1-2; D gene: -; CDR3 length: 15; CDR3 DNA: TGTGCCAGCAGTTTATTTGGCATCCAGGCTACTGGCTACACCTTC; CDR3 protein: CASSLFGIQATGYTF
V gene: TRBV15; clone size: -; J gene: TRBJ2-5; D gene: -; CDR3 length: 15; CDR3 DNA: TGTGCCACCAGCAGAGATTCCCGGTCCGGAGAGACCCAGTACTTC; CDR3 protein: CATSRDSRSGETQYF
V gene: TRBV11-2; clone size: -; J gene: TRBJ2-3; D gene: -; CDR3 length: 14; CDR3 DNA: TGTGCCAGCAGTCTATGGGGCAGCACAGATACGCAGTATTTT; CDR3 protein: CASSLWGSTDTQYF
V gene: TRBV5-1; clone size: once; J gene: TRBJ2-1; D gene: TRBD1; CDR3 length: 15; CDR3 DNA: TGCGCCAGCAGCTTAACCGGGACAGGCCACAATGAGCAGTTCTTC; CDR3 protein: CASSLTGTGHNEQFF
V gene: TRBV6-5; clone size: -; J gene: TRBJ1-5; D gene: -; CDR3 length: 14; CDR3 DNA: TGTGCCAGCAGTCCGGGGTTGGGCAATCAGCCCCAGCATTTT; CDR3 protein: CASSPGLGNQPQHF
V gene: TRBV5-1; clone size: few; J gene: TRBJ1-1; D gene: -; CDR3 length: 11; CDR3 DNA: TGCGCCAGCAGCTTAAACACTGAAGCTTTCTTT; CDR3 protein: CASSLNTEAFF
V gene: TRBV28; clone size: -; J gene: TRBJ1-2; D gene: -; CDR3 length: 13; CDR3 DNA: TGTGCCAGTAGGGCCCCAGCTAACTATGGCTACACCTTC; CDR3 protein: CASRAPANYGYTF
V gene: TRBV28; clone size: -; J gene: TRBJ1-6; D gene: -; CDR3 length: 15; CDR3 DNA: TGTGCCAGCAGTTTCCCGGGGGGGCAGGGTTCACCCCTCCACTTT; CDR3 protein: CASSFPGGQGSPLHF
V gene: TRBV19; clone size: -; J gene: TRBJ1-5; D gene: -; CDR3 length: 16; CDR3 DNA: TGTGCCAGTAGTATCAAGACTCGGGGCTGGAATCAGCCCCAGCATTTT; CDR3 protein: CASSIKTRGWNQPQHF
V gene: TRBV28; clone size: -; J gene: TRBJ1-1; D gene: -; CDR3 length: 14; CDR3 DNA: TGTGCCAGCACCGTTTGGGGCAGAGGCACTGAAGCTTTCTTT; CDR3 protein: CASTVWGRGTEAFF
V gene: TRBV28; clone size: -; J gene: TRBJ2-1; D gene: TRBD2; CDR3 length: 18; CDR3 DNA: TGTGCCAGCACATTAGGGGGGAGTAGCGGGAGGTATCACAATGAGCAGTTCTTC; CDR3 protein: CASTLGGSSGRYHNEQFF
V gene: TRBV18; clone size: -; J gene: TRBJ2-1; D gene: TRBD2; CDR3 length: 14; CDR3 DNA: TGTGCCAGCTCCCCGCTAGCGGTATACAATGAGCAGTTCTTC; CDR3 protein: CASSPLAVYNEQFF
V gene: TRBV5-6; clone size: -; J gene: TRBJ2-1; D gene: -; CDR3 length: 12; CDR3 DNA: TGTGCCAGCAGCTTGGATTGGACTGAGCAGTTCTTC; CDR3 protein: CASSLDWTEQFF
V gene: TRBV6-6; clone size: -; J gene: TRBJ1-4; D gene: TRBD1; CDR3 length: 15; CDR3 DNA: TGTGCCAGCAGTTACCCCCATGGACAGGGTGAAAAACTGTTTTTT; CDR3 protein: CASSYPHGQGEKLFF
V gene: TRBV19; clone size: -; J gene: TRBJ1-3; D gene: -; CDR3 length: 17; CDR3 DNA: TGTGCCAGTAGTATAGATTGGGGACATCCAGCCGGAAACACCATATATTTT; CDR3 protein: CASSIDWGHPAGNTIYF
V gene: TRBV9; clone size: -; J gene: TRBJ2-7; D gene: -; CDR3 length: 17; CDR3 DNA: TGTGCCAGCAGCGTAGTCTTAGTCCTCGCGGGCTCCTACGAGCAGTACTTC; CDR3 protein: CASSVVLVLAGSYEQYF
V gene: TRBV5-6; clone size: -; J gene: TRBJ2-2; D gene: TRBD2; CDR3 length: 16; CDR3 DNA: TGTGCCAGCAGCTTAGCGGGAGGGCCTAGTACCGGGGAGCTGTTTTTT; CDR3 protein: CASSLAGGPSTGELFF
V gene: TRBV7-2; clone size: -; J gene: TRBJ2-7; D gene: -; CDR3 length: 12; CDR3 DNA: TGTGCCAGCAGCCCCTACTCCTACGAGCAGTACTTC; CDR3 protein: CASSPYSYEQYF
V gene: TRBV6-1; clone size: -; J gene: TRBJ1-2; D gene: -; CDR3 length: 16; CDR3 DNA: TGTGCCAGCAGTGACAGGGGACAACCGGGTGCCTATGGCTACACCTTC; CDR3 protein: CASSDRGQPGAYGYTF
V gene: TRBV14; clone size: -; J gene: TRBJ2-2; D gene: TRBD1; CDR3 length: 17; CDR3 DNA: TGTGCCAGCAGCCAACGGGACAGGGTTTCTTACACCGGGGAGCTGTTTTTT; CDR3 protein: CASSQRDRVSYTGELFF
V gene: TRBV28; clone size: -; J gene: TRBJ2-7; D gene: -; CDR3 length: 12; CDR3 DNA: TGTGCCAGTACCTCGGACCTATACGAGCAGTACTTC; CDR3 protein: CASTSDLYEQYF
V gene: TRBV29-1; clone size: -; J gene: TRBJ1-6; D gene: TRBD1; CDR3 length: 13; CDR3 DNA: TGCAGCGTCCGAACAGGGGATAATTCACCCCTCCACTTT; CDR3 protein: CSVRTGDNSPLHF
V gene: TRBV5-1; clone size: -; J gene: TRBJ1-1; D gene: -; CDR3 length: 15; CDR3 DNA: TGCGCCAGCACCAGGTCGGGCGGATGGAGCGACGAAGCTTTCTTT; CDR3 protein: CASTRSGGWSDEAFF
V gene: TRBV9; clone size: -; J gene: TRBJ2-2; D gene: -; CDR3 length: 13; CDR3 DNA: TGTGCCAGCCTGAGACAGAACACCGGGGAGCTGTTTTTT; CDR3 protein: CASLRQNTGELFF
V gene: TRBV18; clone size: -; J gene: TRBJ2-7; D gene: TRBD2; CDR3 length: 13; CDR3 DNA: TGTGCCAGCTCACCCGCTAGCGGCTACGAGCAGTACTTC; CDR3 protein: CASSPASGYEQYF
V gene: TRBV4-2; clone size: -; J gene: TRBJ2-1; D gene: -; CDR3 length: 14; CDR3 DNA: TGTGCCAGCAGCCAAGATGGGCATTTGGATGAGCAGTTCTTC; CDR3 protein: CASSQDGHLDEQFF
V gene: TRBV27; clone size: -; J gene: TRBJ1-6; D gene: -; CDR3 length: 14; CDR3 DNA: TGTGCCAGCAGTTCCCTCGGCGATAATTCACCCCTCCACTTT; CDR3 protein: CASSSLGDNSPLHF
V gene: TRBV5-1; clone size: -; J gene: TRBJ2-5; D gene: TRBD1; CDR3 length: 15; CDR3 DNA: TGCGCCAGCAGCTTTCCCGGGACAGGGGAAGAGACCCAGTACTTC; CDR3 protein: CASSFPGTGEETQYF
V gene: TRBV12-5; clone size: -; J gene: TRBJ1-1; D gene: -; CDR3 length: 12; CDR3 DNA: TGTGCTAGTGGTTCAGGGAGAACTGAAGCTTTCTTT; CDR3 protein: CASGSGRTEAFF
V gene: TRBV19; clone size: -; J gene: TRBJ1-5; D gene: TRBD1; CDR3 length: 16; CDR3 DNA: TGTGCCAGTAGTATAACCGGGACAGGGGTTATTCAGCCCCAGCATTTT; CDR3 protein: CASSITGTGVIQPQHF
V gene: TRBV5-6; clone size: -; J gene: TRBJ1-1; D gene: -; CDR3 length: 14; CDR3 DNA: TGTGCCAGCAGTGGCCTGGACAGGAACACTGAAGCTTTCTTT; CDR3 protein: CASSGLDRNTEAFF
V gene: TRBV7-6; clone size: -; J gene: TRBJ1-1; D gene: -; CDR3 length: 13; CDR3 DNA: TGTGCCAGCAGCTCCCAGTTGAACACTGAAGCTTTCTTT; CDR3 protein: CASSSQLNTEAFF
V gene: TRBV7-9; clone size: many; J gene: TRBJ2-3; D gene: -; CDR3 length: 13; CDR3 DNA: TGTGCCAGCAGTTACCACGGAGCAGATACGCAGTATTTT; CDR3 protein: CASSYHGADTQYF
V gene: TRBV3-1/TRBV3-2; clone size: -; J gene: TRBJ2-7; D gene: TRBD2; CDR3 length: 18; CDR3 DNA: TGTGCCAGCAGGCGGGGACTAGCGGGGTCCGGGGGGACCTACGAGCAGTACTTC; CDR3 protein: CASRRGLAGSGGTYEQYF
V gene: TRBV5-8; clone size: -; J gene: TRBJ2-7; D gene: -; CDR3 length: 14; CDR3 DNA: TGTGCCAGCAGCTTGGCCCAGGGAAGGTACGAGCAGTACTTC; CDR3 protein: CASSLAQGRYEQYF
V gene: TRBV9; clone size: -; J gene: TRBJ2-3; D gene: -; CDR3 length: 15; CDR3 DNA: TGTGCCAGCAGCGTAGATGGAGGGAAGATAGATACGCAGTATTTT; CDR3 protein: CASSVDGGKIDTQYF
V gene: TRBV7-3; clone size: -; J gene: TRBJ1-1; D gene: -; CDR3 length: 13; CDR3 DNA: TGTGCCAGCAGCTTATGGGTGAGCACTGAAGCTTTCTTT; CDR3 protein: CASSLWVSTEAFF
V gene: TRBV28; clone size: -; J gene: TRBJ1-5; D gene: TRBD1; CDR3 length: 15; CDR3 DNA: TGTGCCAGCAGCACCGGGACAGGCTTGTTGTGGCCCCAGCATTTT; CDR3 protein: CASSTGTGLLWPQHF
V gene: TRBV18; clone size: -; J gene: TRBJ2-7; D gene: -; CDR3 length: 12; CDR3 DNA: TGTGCCAGCTCACCACAGGGTGACGAGCAGTACTTC; CDR3 protein: CASSPQGDEQYF
V gene: TRBV10-3; clone size: -; J gene: TRBJ1-3; D gene: -; CDR3 length: 16; CDR3 DNA: TGTGCCATCAGTGGCGGGAGGATCGGGGCTGGAAACACCATATATTTT; CDR3 protein: CAISGGRIGAGNTIYF
V gene: TRBV10-3; clone size: -; J gene: TRBJ2-1; D gene: TRBD2; CDR3 length: 17; CDR3 DNA: TGTGCCACCCACCCGCCGGGTAGCGGGAGGGCCTACAATGAGCAGTTCTTC; CDR3 protein: CATHPPGSGRAYNEQFF
V gene: TRBV29-1; clone size: -; J gene: TRBJ2-7; D gene: TRBD1; CDR3 length: 13; CDR3 DNA: TGCAGCGTTGAACCGGGACAGGGAAACGAGCAGTACTTC; CDR3 protein: CSVEPGQGNEQYF
V gene: TRBV7-9; clone size: -; J gene: TRBJ1-1; D gene: TRBD1; CDR3 length: 13; CDR3 DNA: TGTGCCAGCAGTTCAACAGGGGGCAGTGAAGCTTTCTTT; CDR3 protein: CASSSTGGSEAFF
V gene: TRBV6-1; clone size: -; J gene: TRBJ1-3; D gene: -; CDR3 length: 13; CDR3 DNA: TGTGCCAGCAGTGAGGACTGGGGAAACACCATATATTTT; CDR3 protein: CASSEDWGNTIYF
V gene: TRBV3-1/TRBV3-2; clone size: -; J gene: TRBJ1-6; D gene: TRBD1; CDR3 length: 15; CDR3 DNA: TGTGCCAGCAGCCAGCCGGGACAGGGGTCTTCACCCCTCCACTTT; CDR3 protein: CASSQPGQGSSPLHF
V gene: TRBV7-9; clone size: -; J gene: TRBJ2-1; D gene: -; CDR3 length: 15; CDR3 DNA: TGTGCCAGCAGCCCTAATTGGGGGTACTACAATGAGCAGTTCTTC; CDR3 protein: CASSPNWGYYNEQFF
V gene: TRBV28; clone size: -; J gene: TRBJ1-2; D gene: -; CDR3 length: 13; CDR3 DNA: TGTGCCAGCAGTTTAATCCGGGGGCCGGGCTACACCTTC; CDR3 protein: CASSLIRGPGYTF
V gene: TRBV7-8; clone size: -; J gene: TRBJ2-7; D gene: -; CDR3 length: 11; CDR3 DNA: TGTGCCAGCAGCTTCGCGGTCGAGCAGTACTTC; CDR3 protein: CASSFAVEQYF
V gene: TRBV5-4; clone size: -; J gene: TRBJ2-7; D gene: TRBD1; CDR3 length: 16; CDR3 DNA: TGTGCCAGCAGCCCAATGCCAGGGGGAACCTCCTACGAGCAGTACTTC; CDR3 protein: CASSPMPGGTSYEQYF
V gene: TRBV27; clone size: -; J gene: TRBJ2-3; D gene: TRBD2; CDR3 length: 16; CDR3 DNA: TGTGCCAGCAGCTCTCTAGCGGGAGAAGGAACAGATACGCAGTATTTT; CDR3 protein: CASSSLAGEGTDTQYF